These 22 T cell receptor beta chains were sequenced from one sample in a study of blood T cells in healthy people across ages. Next came a second PCR, run for about 6 to 11 cycles, which used a sample-barcoded 5' primer along with a J-beta primer mix. MiXCR was run by TCRdb on the 5' RACE reads, yielding one entry per CDR3 protein. The table shows about 1,400,000 distinct CDR3 sequences, with roughly 40% occurring only once. The specimen sequenced was blood. The receptors shown here come from a woman aged 18 to 35 in good health.

The chain joins TRBV24-1 to TRBJ2-1; the D is unclear. Trimming took 3 bases from V and 9 from J, leaving 8 bases between them. The CDR3 sequence is 12 residues long. From germline, CDR1 is KGHDR and CDR2 SFDVKD. The CDR3 reads CATSDRWGEQFF. The CDR3 DNA sequence: TGTGCCACCAGTGATAGGTGGGGTGAGCAGTTCTTC.

This clonotype has only a few counts. The V gene is TRBV7-2, the J gene TRBJ2-6, with TRBD1 matching 10 bases. With V trimmed by 4 bases and J by 0 bases, 6 bases remained unmatched. Germline values: CDR1 SGHTA, CDR2 FQGNSA. The CDR3 runs 18 residues. The CDR3 DNA sequence: TGTGCCAGCAGCTCCCGGACAGGGGGTTACTCTGGGGCCAACGTCCTGACTTTC. Amino acids: CASSSRTGGYSGANVLTF.

Concerning this clonotype: A read error may account for a junction end that differs from germline. The chain combines TRBV11-2 with TRBJ2-1; unclear D gene. CDR1 and CDR2 (germline): SGHAT, FQNNGV. The CDR3 has 11 amino acids. CDR3 sequence: CASSFHNEEFF. DNA for the CDR3: TGTGCCAGCAGCTTCCACAATGAGGAGTTCTTC.

V is TRBV5-1 and J is TRBJ1-3, with 7 bases lining up with TRBD1. Trimming cost V 1 base and J 0 bases; bases outside gene matches: 7. CDR1 is SGHRS, CDR2 YFSETQ, per germline. The CDR3 consists of 17 residues. The CDR3 region is CASSLTGGTDSGNTIYF. CDR3 bases: TGCGCCAGCAGCTTGACTGGGGGGACAGACTCTGGAAACACCATATATTTT.

The rearrangement uses TRBV7-2 and TRBJ1-4, with 7 positions matching TRBD1. From germline, CDR1 is SGHTA and CDR2 FQGNSA. Trimming cost V 5 bases and J 8 bases; bases outside gene matches: 11. The CDR3 has 15 amino acids. The CDR3 nucleotides read TGTGCCAGCAGCCCTGAGACAGGGCCAGGAGAAAAACTGTTTTTT. Encoded protein: CASSPETGPGEKLFF.

The V gene is TRBV15, the J gene TRBJ2-7, with D possibly being TRBD1 (5 bases). The germline gives CDR1 LNHNV, CDR2 YYDKDF (reference sequence). With 1 base removed from V and 0 bases from J, the gap between germline ends came to 10 bases. The CDR3 sequence is 15 residues long. CDR3 protein: CATSRVMDTSYEQYF. CDR3 in DNA: TGTGCCACCAGCAGAGTCATGGACACCTCCTACGAGCAGTACTTC.

About this clonotype: The germline gene is not matched at one end of the junction; a read error may be the cause. The CDR3 sequence: CSTSRAWGNEQFF. CDR3 in DNA: TGCAGTACTAGCCGGGCCTGGGGCAATGAGCAGTTCTTC. The chain joins TRBV20-1 to TRBJ2-1, with D possibly being TRBD2 (6 bases). The CDR3 extends over 13 amino acids. Germline lookup yields CDR1 DFQATT and CDR2 SNEGSKA (reference sequence).

A remark on this clonotype: One junction end does not reproduce the germline sequence, and a read error may be involved. The chain joins TRBV6-6 to TRBJ1-4; D gene uncertain. CDR1 MNHNY and CDR2 SVGAGI come from the germline V gene (reference sequence). CDR3 size: 13 residues. CDR3 amino acids: CASSDSFAAELFF. The CDR3 DNA reads as TGTGCCAGCAGTGACTCCTTTGCGGCGGAACTGTTTTTT.

On this clonotype itself: Relative to the germline gene, one junction end is altered; a read error may explain this. The chain combines TRBV27 with TRBJ2-3; D gene ambiguous. CDR1 is MNHEY and CDR2 is SMNVEV in the germline V gene (reference sequence). The CDR3 extends over 14 amino acids. The CDR3 DNA reads as TGTGTCAGCACCCCCGGTTTAATGGGGGATACGCAGTATTTT. Protein product: CVSTPGLMGDTQYF.

V and J are TRBV5-1 and TRBJ2-5; 12 nucleotides agree with TRBD2. The CDR3 spans 16 residues. Germline loops: CDR1 SGHRS, CDR2 YFSETQ. V dropped 4 bases and J dropped 1; count of bases not matched to a gene: 5. CDR3 region: CASSGRTSGAQETQYF. The CDR3 DNA follows: TGCGCCAGCAGCGGCCGGACTAGCGGGGCCCAAGAGACCCAGTACTTC. Complete variable domain (other parts from reference TRBV5-1 and TRBJ2-5): KAGVTQTPRYLIKTRGQQVTLSCSPISGHRSVSWYQQTPGQGLQFLFEYFSETQRNKGNFPGRFSGRQFSNSRSEMNVSTLELGDSALYLCASSGRTSGAQETQYFGPGTRLLVL.

The chain has TRBV27 and TRBJ2-2, with no clear D. Per the germline V gene, CDR1 is MNHEY and CDR2 is SMNVEV (reference sequence). Trimming took 6 bases from V and 4 from J, leaving 6 bases between them. CDR3 size: 12 residues. CDR3 in amino acids: CASRRITGELFF. CDR3 sequence (DNA): TGTGCCAGCAGGCGTATCACCGGGGAGCTGTTTTTT.

This rearrangement joins TRBV10-1 to TRBJ2-5; D is perhaps TRBD1 (6 bases). Trimming took off 8 bases at V and 0 bases at J, with 10 bases between the two ends. The length of the CDR3 is 13 residues. From germline, CDR1 is WNHNN and CDR2 SYGVQD (reference sequence). The CDR3 sequence is CASVRGNQETQYF. The CDR3, as DNA: TGCGCCAGCGTTAGGGGGAACCAAGAGACCCAGTACTTC.

The chain is built from TRBV19 and TRBJ2-7, with 7 bases that match TRBD1. The CDR3 is made up of 16 amino acids. CDR1 is LNHDA and CDR2 is SQIVND in the germline V gene (reference sequence). With 6 bases clipped from V and 0 bases from J, the junction kept 11 bases outside the gene matches. CDR3 amino acids: CASSGPGQTLSYEQYF. CDR3 coding DNA: TGTGCCAGTAGCGGCCCGGGACAGACACTCTCCTACGAGCAGTACTTC. The whole variable domain, filled in from reference TRBV19 and TRBJ2-7, reads DGGITQSPKYLFRKEGQNVTLSCEQNLNHDAMYWYRQDPGQGLRLIYYSQIVNDFQKGDIAEGYSVSREKKESFPLTVTSAQKNPTAFYLCASSGPGQTLSYEQYFGPGTRLTVT.

V is TRBV7-9 and J is TRBJ2-1; either TRBD1 or TRBD2 may supply D (5 bases each). V lost 8 bases and J 4 bases, leaving 15 bases between the germline ends. CDR3 size: 14 residues. The germline V gene encodes CDR1 SEHNR and CDR2 FQNEAQ (reference sequence). The DNA of the CDR3 is TGTGCCAGCCCGGCAGGGACGGGATACAATGAGCAGTTCTTC. The encoded protein is CASPAGTGYNEQFF.

This clonotype occurred a few times. The chain is built from TRBV6-6 and TRBJ2-1; the D gene could be TRBD1 or TRBD2 (5 bases each). V was shortened by 10 bases and J by 3 bases, with 16 bases between the two germline ends. CDR1 is MNHNY and CDR2 is SVGAGI in the germline V gene (reference sequence). The CDR3 is made up of 14 amino acids. The CDR3 reads CATGDRGFYNEQFF. CDR3 coding DNA: TGTGCCACCGGGGACCGGGGATTCTACAATGAGCAGTTCTTC.

The sample holds a few counts of this clonotype. The chain is built from TRBV18 and TRBJ1-6; TRBD1 matches 11 bases. This CDR3 comprises 13 residues. The V and J ends lost 3 bases and 12 bases, in that order; junction bases with no gene match: 1. Germline CDR1 is KGHSH and CDR2 is LQKENI. The CDR3 loop reads CASSPGQGEPLHF. The CDR3 DNA follows: TGTGCCAGCTCACCGGGACAGGGGGAACCCCTCCACTTT. The full variable domain, completed using reference TRBV18 and TRBJ1-6, is NAGVMQNPRHLVRRRGQEARLRCSPMKGHSHVYWYRQLPEEGLKFMVYLQKENIIDESGMPKERFSAEFPKEGPSILRIQQVVRGDSAAYFCASSPGQGEPLHFGNGTRLTVT.

This clonotype turned up a few times. This chain joins TRBV10-3 and TRBJ2-1; a possible D gene is TRBD2 (6 bases). V dropped 0 bases and J dropped 8 bases, with 26 bases sitting between them. The CDR3 covers 19 residues. Germline CDR1 ENHRY, CDR2 SYGVKD. The CDR3, as DNA: TGTGCCATCAGTGAGTCGATAGTAGCTACGGGAGTGGGGGAGCATGAGCAGTTCTTC. Its protein product is CAISESIVATGVGEHEQFF.

This sequence joins TRBV10-3 and TRBJ2-7; 9 bases match TRBD1. Trimming cost V 0 bases and J 6 bases; bases outside gene matches: 9. This CDR3 spans 16 amino acids. Looked up from germline, CDR1 is ENHRY and CDR2 is SYGVKD. The CDR3 loop is CAISESGGQGSAEQYF. CDR3 DNA: TGTGCCATCAGTGAGTCAGGGGGACAGGGTTCGGCCGAGCAGTACTTC.

This clonotype occurred a few times. The chain joins TRBV2 to TRBJ2-3; 11 positions agree with TRBD2. CDR3 length equals 15 residues. The germline V gene encodes CDR1 SNHLY and CDR2 FYNNEI. The V gene end was trimmed by 3 bases and the J gene end by 4 bases; junction bases not matched to a gene: 3. The CDR3 sequence is CASSETSGASDTQYF. DNA of the CDR3: TGTGCCAGCAGTGAGACTAGCGGGGCCTCAGATACGCAGTATTTT. Full variable domain (rest looked up from reference TRBV2 and TRBJ2-3): EPEVTQTPSHQVTQMGQEVILRCVPISNHLYFYWYRQILGQKVEFLVSFYNNEISEKSEIFDDQFSVERPDGSNFTLKIRSTKLEDSAMYFCASSETSGASDTQYFGPGTRLTVL.

This clonotype was detected a few times. In nucleotides, the CDR3 is TGCAGTGCCATAGACGCTAGCGGGGGGGCTCAGTACGAGCAGTACTTC. As protein: CSAIDASGGAQYEQYF. The chain employs TRBV20-1 and TRBJ2-7, with 12 bases identical to TRBD2. The CDR3 extends over 16 amino acids. Germline CDR1 is DFQATT and CDR2 is SNEGSKA (reference sequence). V lost 6 bases and J lost 4; bases outside the gene matches: 13.

In its sample, this clonotype was seen once. The rearrangement uses TRBV9 and TRBJ2-1, with D uncertain. Trimming stripped 2 bases from V and 12 bases from J, with 9 bases between. Germline CDR1 SGDLS, CDR2 YYNGEE. The CDR3 runs 11 residues. CDR3 nucleotide sequence: TGTGCCAGCAGCGTGGGTTTTGGGCAGTTCTTC. This codes for CASSVGFGQFF.

The chain employs TRBV27 and TRBJ1-1, with a tentative D call TRBD1 (5 bases). Trimming left V 4 bases short and J 5 bases short, with 14 bases between. The CDR3 spans 14 residues. The germline V gene encodes CDR1 MNHEY and CDR2 SMNVEV (reference sequence). CDR3 in amino acids: CASSYEGRGTEAFF. The CDR3 bases are TGTGCCAGCAGTTATGAGGGGCGTGGAACTGAAGCTTTCTTT.